Shown below are 27 T cell receptor beta chains from a single sample sequenced in a study of T cell responses to AZD1222 COVID-19 vaccine (dated by TCRdb to 2020 to 2023). The time point label corresponds to: baseline before first vaccination. Library method: the immunoSEQ multiplex PCR assay. TCRdb limited this immuneACCESS table to in-frame rearrangements with V and J called. A share of clones is missing; checked studies link under half to unresolved V genes, and the rest is unexplained. In all, the sample holds roughly 130,000 clones, and 86% of those were seen once. 10% to 15% of the sample belongs to the ten largest clones. Sequenced material: peripheral blood, taken on day 0 of AZD1222 vaccination. The receptor set was obtained from an adult in good health.

The chain combines TRBV6-2 or TRBV6-3 with TRBJ1-2; D remains ambiguous. The CDR3 is made up of 18 amino acids. Germline loops: CDR1 MNHEY, CDR2 SVGEGT. V was pared by 5 bases and J by 5 bases, with 27 bases between. CDR3 in DNA: TGTGCCAGCAGTCAACTGGCGTCAGGACGGTCTGTGAAATATGGCTACACCTTC. This sequence encodes CASSQLASGRSVKYGYTF.

The chain joins TRBV7-9 to TRBJ1-2; TRBD1 agrees at 7 bases. The length of the CDR3 is 16 residues. Germline V gene data show CDR1 as SEHNR and CDR2 as FQNEAQ (reference sequence). Trimming at V came to 10 bases and at J to 3 bases, leaving 17 bases not matched to a gene. The CDR3 spells CATFGTVTEIDYGYTF. The CDR3 bases are TGTGCCACCTTCGGGACAGTCACAGAAATCGACTATGGCTACACCTTC.

The chain joins TRBV3-1 (or the pseudogene TRBV3-2) to TRBJ2-1; no clear D gene. Germline V gene lookup returns CDR1 LGHDT and CDR2 YNNKEL (reference sequence). V was clipped by 3 bases and J by 6 bases, with 6 bases between them. The CDR3 runs to 12 residues. This CDR3 reads CASSHGLNEQFF. Here the CDR3 DNA reads TGTGCCAGCAGCCACGGGCTCAATGAGCAGTTCTTC.

This chain uses TRBV2 with TRBJ1-2; D is unresolved. Between the trimmed V and J ends, which lost 3 bases and 11 bases, there was a span of 19 bases. This CDR3 spans 14 amino acids. In germline, CDR1 is SNHLY, CDR2 FYNNEI. CDR3: CASSDHRELEAYTF. Written as DNA, the CDR3 is TGTGCCAGCAGTGACCACCGGGAACTTGAGGCTTACACCTTC.

The gene calls are TRBV6-1 and TRBJ1-3; D unresolved. CDR1 is MNHNS and CDR2 is SASEGT in the germline V gene. The CDR3 sequence is 16 residues long. The V end was cut by 2 bases, the J end by 3 bases, with 14 bases between. The CDR3: CASSEQASSLGNTIYF. DNA of the CDR3: TGTGCCAGCAGTGAACAGGCGTCCAGCCTTGGAAACACCATATATTTT.

This rearrangement joins TRBV29-1 to TRBJ2-7, with 9 bases matching TRBD1. The CDR3 has 14 residues. V lost 1 base to trimming and J lost 5 bases; unmatched junction nucleotides: 6. Looked up from germline, CDR1 is SQVTM and CDR2 is ANQGSEA. The DNA of the CDR3 is TGCAGCGTTGAAGGACAGGGGGGTGTGGACGAGCAGTACTTC. Translated: CSVEGQGGVDEQYF.

The chain is built from TRBV7-3 and TRBJ1-3, with D hard to call. Trimming took off 5 bases at V and 1 base at J, with 6 bases between the two ends. In germline, CDR1 is SGHTA, CDR2 FQGTGA. The CDR3 sequence is 13 residues long. This CDR3 reads CASSLESGNTIYF. CDR3 DNA: TGTGCCAGCAGCCTCGAATCTGGAAACACCATATATTTT.

This sequence joins TRBV2 and TRBJ1-5; 7 nucleotides match TRBD1. Unmatched junction bases numbered 5, after V lost 5 bases and J lost 4 bases. The CDR3 is 14 residues long. The germline V gene encodes CDR1 SNHLY and CDR2 FYNNEI. The CDR3 DNA reads TGTGCCAGCAGTTGGACAGGCAAAAATCAGCCCCAGCATTTT. It translates to CASSWTGKNQPQHF.

The CDR3 reads CASSIDGLNEKLFF. CDR3 sequence (DNA): TGTGCCAGTAGTATAGACGGGCTTAATGAAAAACTGTTTTTT. The gene calls are TRBV19 and TRBJ1-4, with D uncertain. Germline lookup yields CDR1 LNHDA and CDR2 SQIVND (reference sequence). V was shortened by 0 bases and J by 4 bases, with 6 bases between the two germline ends. CDR3 size: 14 residues. The full variable domain, completed using reference TRBV19 and TRBJ1-4, is DGGITQSPKYLFRKEGQNVTLSCEQNLNHDAMYWYRQDPGQGLRLIYYSQIVNDFQKGDIAEGYSVSREKKESFPLTVTSAQKNPTAFYLCASSIDGLNEKLFFGSGTQLSVL.

This clone appeared a few times. The V and J genes are TRBV4-3 and TRBJ2-7; maybe TRBD1 (7 bases). In germline, CDR1 is LGHNA, CDR2 YSLEER. Trimming took off 0 bases at V and 3 bases at J, with 21 bases between the two ends. This CDR3 has 18 amino acids. The CDR3 sequence: CASSQDLEGAGEDYEQYF. CDR3 in DNA: TGCGCCAGCAGCCAAGATCTGGAGGGGGCAGGCGAAGACTACGAGCAGTACTTC.

This clone was seen once. J is TRBJ1-4 and V is TRBV6-1; 7 bases map to TRBD1. CDR1 and CDR2 from the germline V gene are MNHNS and SASEGT. The CDR3 loop spans 16 amino acids. J lost 0 bases, V lost 3 bases, and 4 bases had no gene match. The CDR3 loop reads CASSDAGTATNEKLFF. CDR3 DNA: TGTGCCAGCAGTGATGCCGGGACAGCAACTAATGAAAAACTGTTTTTT.

V gene TRBV6-6 combines with J gene TRBJ1-1, with TRBD1 as a possible D gene (5 bases). In germline, CDR1 is MNHNY, CDR2 SVGAGI (reference sequence). V was shortened by 7 bases and J by 3 bases, with 18 bases between the two germline ends. CDR3 length equals 15 residues. CDR3 protein: CASIQAGTPHTEAFF. CDR3 bases: TGTGCCAGCATCCAAGCCGGGACCCCCCACACTGAAGCTTTCTTT.

V is TRBV14 and J is TRBJ2-6; 10 nucleotides agree with TRBD1. Germline V gives CDR1 SGHDN, CDR2 FVKESK. The junction had 15 bases not matched to a gene; V was cut back by 4 bases and J by 0 bases. CDR3 length: 21 residues. DNA of the CDR3: TGTGCCAGCAGCCTACCCTCACTCGGGACAGGGGTTCACTCTGGGGCCAACGTCCTGACTTTC. It encodes CASSLPSLGTGVHSGANVLTF.

CDR3 loop: CASSLPGTVAEAFF. The CDR3 DNA follows: TGTGCCAGCAGCCTCCCTGGTACGGTGGCTGAAGCTTTCTTT. The rearrangement links TRBV5-5 to TRBJ1-1; no reliable D call. The V gene lost 4 bases and the J gene lost 6 bases, with 16 bases spanning the gap. The V gene's germline CDR1 is SGHKS and CDR2 YYEKEE (reference sequence). This CDR3 has 14 amino acids.

The chain links TRBV18 to TRBJ2-7, with 16 bases aligning to TRBD2. The CDR3 runs 15 residues. From germline, CDR1 is KGHSH and CDR2 LQKENI. The V gene end was trimmed by 6 bases and the J gene end by 4 bases; junction bases not matched to a gene: 3. For the CDR3, the DNA is TGTGCCAGCTCTGGGACTAGCGGGAGGGCTTACGAGCAGTACTTC. It encodes CASSGTSGRAYEQYF.

The gene calls are TRBV12-3 or TRBV12-4 and TRBJ2-7, with D possibly being TRBD2 (5 bases). The CDR3 contains 12 residues. Trimming left V 5 bases short and J 3 bases short, with 8 bases between. Here the CDR3 reads CASSGRGYEQYF. The CDR3 DNA follows: TGTGCCAGCAGTGGACGGGGCTACGAGCAGTACTTC.

The chain has TRBV15 and TRBJ2-7; D is possibly TRBD2 (5 bases). CDR3 size: 13 residues. V shed 5 bases and J shed 4 bases, with 12 bases lying between them. Germline V gives CDR1 LNHNV, CDR2 YYDKDF (reference sequence). CDR3 nucleotide sequence: TGTGCCACCAGCGGAGGAAGATCTTACGAGCAGTACTTC. It translates to CATSGGRSYEQYF.

The V call is TRBV12-3 or TRBV12-4, the J call TRBJ1-1; D is perhaps TRBD1 (5 bases). The V end lost 3 bases, the J end lost 10 bases, and 15 bases lay between the germline ends. CDR3 length equals 13 residues. The CDR3 DNA follows: TGTGCCAGCAGTTTGGGAGGGAGGGACGGAGCTTTCTTT. It is translated as CASSLGGRDGAFF.

The chain joins TRBV11-2 to TRBJ2-7; a possible D gene is TRBD2 (5 bases). This CDR3 contains 15 residues. CDR1 and CDR2 from the germline V gene are SGHAT and FQNNGV. Trimming took 4 bases from V and 3 from J, leaving 16 bases between them. The CDR3 nucleotides read TGTGCCAGCAGCTCATCGACGGGCGGAGGCTACGAGCAGTACTTC. As protein: CASSSSTGGGYEQYF.

This sequence joins TRBV7-9 and TRBJ1-5; weak D call: TRBD1 (6 bases). The germline CDR1 and CDR2 sequences are SEHNR and FQNEAQ (reference sequence). V dropped 1 base and J dropped 4 bases, with 14 bases sitting between them. The CDR3 contains 16 residues. The CDR3 reads CASSLEAGVLNQPQHF. CDR3 nucleotides: TGTGCCAGCAGCTTAGAGGCAGGGGTTTTGAATCAGCCCCAGCATTTT.

The rearrangement joins TRBV7-9 to TRBJ1-5, with D unresolved. Germline V gene lookup returns CDR1 SEHNR and CDR2 FQNEAQ (reference sequence). The V and J ends lost 4 bases and 9 bases respectively, with 10 bases between them. The CDR3 is 12 amino acids. The CDR3 region is CASSSGFSPQHF. CDR3 DNA sequence: TGTGCCAGCAGCTCCGGCTTCTCGCCCCAGCATTTT.

The chain is built from TRBV7-6 and TRBJ2-5, with D possibly TRBD1 on 6 matching bases. V dropped 2 bases and J dropped 1 base, with 20 bases sitting between them. Germline loops: CDR1 SGHVS, CDR2 FNYEAQ. This CDR3 has 18 residues. The CDR3 DNA reads TGTGCCAGCAGCTTATTTGTCCGAGACAGGAGATTCCAAGAGACCCAGTACTTC. This codes for CASSLFVRDRRFQETQYF.

The V gene is TRBV11-2, the J gene TRBJ2-7; D tentatively fits TRBD1 or TRBD2 (6 bases each). Between the trimmed V and J ends, which lost 7 bases and 0 bases, there was a span of 19 bases. Per the germline V gene, CDR1 is SGHAT and CDR2 is FQNNGV. The CDR3 sequence is 16 residues long. The DNA of the CDR3 is TGTGCCAGCAAAACTCTGAGGGGGGCAAGCTCCTACGAGCAGTACTTC. It translates to CASKTLRGASSYEQYF.

The genes are TRBV10-3 and TRBJ1-5, with TRBD1 as a possible D gene (5 bases). The CDR3 spans 13 residues. CDR1 and CDR2 from the germline V gene are ENHRY and SYGVKD. Trimming cost V 10 bases and J 7 bases, with 17 bases left between them. Here the CDR3 DNA reads TGTGCCAACCCCGGGCAGGGTAACCAGCCCCAGCATTTT. Protein: CANPGQGNQPQHF.

This chain joins TRBV6-5 and TRBJ2-2; no clear D gene. CDR1 and CDR2 from the germline V gene are MNHEY and SVGAGI. Deletions cut 0 bases from V and 6 bases from J, with 8 bases between. This CDR3 has 14 amino acids. The CDR3 region is CASSYSQIAGELFF. CDR3 sequence (DNA): TGTGCCAGCAGTTACTCGCAAATTGCCGGGGAGCTGTTTTTT.

The chain employs TRBV10-2 and TRBJ2-1, with TRBD2 matching over 8 bases. V was clipped by 3 bases and J by 0 bases; unmatched bases: 10. Germline V gene data show CDR1 as WSHSY and CDR2 as SAAADI. The CDR3 sequence is 18 residues long. The CDR3: CASSDLLAETSSYNEQFF. DNA of the CDR3: TGCGCCAGCAGTGACCTACTAGCGGAGACGAGCTCCTACAATGAGCAGTTCTTC.

The V gene is TRBV29-1, the J gene TRBJ2-6; D unresolved. This CDR3 is 11 amino acids long. The V gene's germline CDR1 is SQVTM and CDR2 ANQGSEA. CDR3 sequence (DNA): TGCGCTGTATCTGGGGCCAACGTCCTGACTTTC. Protein sequence: CAVSGANVLTF. Based on the CDR3 plus reference TRBV29-1 and TRBJ2-6, the full variable domain is SAVISQKPSRDICQRGTSLTIQCQVDSQVTMMFWYRQQPGQSLTLIATANQGSEATYESGFVIDKFPISRPNLTFSTLTVSNMSPEDSSIYLCAVSGANVLTFGAGSRLTVL.